This TCR beta chain was sequenced in a study of blood T cell repertoires in COVID-19. Profiled with immunoSEQ multiplex PCR; TCRdb holds only in-frame clones, not every one. The data hold about 190,000 clones, with roughly 84% observed a single time. Looked up from germline, CDR1 is SGHRS and CDR2 is YFSETQ. CDR3 size: 13 residues. The V end was cut by 5 bases, the J end by 6 bases, with 14 bases between. The source of this sequence is a woman aged 30 to 39 who had been exposed to COVID-19. The J gene is TRBJ1-2, the V gene TRBV5-1, with D maybe TRBD1 (6 bases). Source material: PBMCs or T cells enriched from blood (not recorded which). CDR3 in DNA: TGCGCCAGCAGAAATACAGGGTCGGATGGCTACACCTTC. Translation: CASRNTGSDGYTF.